The clone carrying this T cell receptor (beta chain) was seen a single time. The antigen remains undetermined. This sample is drawn from a study of cytomegalovirus exposure and HLA in healthy donors. Findings and limits, study-wide: Overall, some 160 TCR beta chains were annotated as cytomegalovirus-associated.

The donors were part of the roughly 120-subject validation cohort, which stood apart from the 666-subject first cohort. Assay: immunoSEQ multiplex PCR; the TCRdb copy retains only in-frame clones and omits some. Of hundreds of thousands of clones listed, around 80% were seen once; the top ten hold around 15%. Germline V CDR1 and CDR2: MGHRA, YSYEKL. With 4 bases removed from V and 6 bases from J, the gap between germline ends came to 16 bases. The CDR3 has 14 amino acids. The chain couples TRBV4-1 to TRBJ2-7; TRBD2 is a possible D gene (6 bases). The sequenced sample consisted of PBMCs. This TCR was recovered from a woman in her 30s in good health and CMV-seropositive. The chain's CDR3 is CASSRHGLLGEQYF. The DNA for the CDR3 is TGCGCCAGCAGCCGCCATGGACTACTTGGCGAGCAGTACTTC.